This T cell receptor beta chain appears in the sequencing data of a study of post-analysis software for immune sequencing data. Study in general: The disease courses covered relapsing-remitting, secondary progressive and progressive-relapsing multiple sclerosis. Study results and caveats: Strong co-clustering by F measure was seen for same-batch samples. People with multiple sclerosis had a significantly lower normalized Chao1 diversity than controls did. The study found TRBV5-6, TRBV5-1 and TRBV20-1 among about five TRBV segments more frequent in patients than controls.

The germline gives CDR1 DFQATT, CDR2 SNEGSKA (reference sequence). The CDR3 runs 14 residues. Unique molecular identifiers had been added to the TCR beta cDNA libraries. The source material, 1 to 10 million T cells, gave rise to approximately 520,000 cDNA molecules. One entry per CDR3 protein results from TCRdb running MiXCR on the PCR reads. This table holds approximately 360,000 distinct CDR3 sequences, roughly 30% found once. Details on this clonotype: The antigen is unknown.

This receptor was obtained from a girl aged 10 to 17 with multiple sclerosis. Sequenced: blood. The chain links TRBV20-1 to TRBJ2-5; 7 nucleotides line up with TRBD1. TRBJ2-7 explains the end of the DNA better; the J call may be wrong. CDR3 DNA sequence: TGCAGTGCTAGGCCCGACAGGGTTCGTTACGAGCAGTACTTC. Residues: CSARPDRVRYEQYF.